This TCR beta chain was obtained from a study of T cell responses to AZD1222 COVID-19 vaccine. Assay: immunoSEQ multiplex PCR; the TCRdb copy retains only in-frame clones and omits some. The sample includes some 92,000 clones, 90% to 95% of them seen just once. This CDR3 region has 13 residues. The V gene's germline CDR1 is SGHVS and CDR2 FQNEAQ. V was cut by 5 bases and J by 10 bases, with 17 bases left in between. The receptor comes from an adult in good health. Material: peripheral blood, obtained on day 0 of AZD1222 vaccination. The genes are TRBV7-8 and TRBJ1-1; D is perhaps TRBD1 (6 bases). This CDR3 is CASSQLRTVGAFF. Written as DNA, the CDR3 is TGTGCCAGCAGCCAGCTGCGGACAGTCGGAGCTTTCTTT.